The TCR beta chain under discussion was sequenced for a study of shared clonotypes between healthy human individuals. General study points: Shared clonotypes: roughly 5% naive CD4, under 4% naive CD8, about 2.5% memory CD4, approximately 0.41% memory CD8. Only blood samples were collected, and tissue repertoires likely differ.

This table comes from immunoSEQ multiplex PCR, and its TCRdb copy is limited to in-frame clones, with some not included. Found here are 2 million or so clones, less than 95% of them singletons; the top ten hold 1% to 1.3%. Naive-designated CD8 cells lacked CD45RO, were positively enriched for CCR7, and omitted terminally differentiated effector memory CD45RA+ cells. As for this clone: What it binds is unknown.

The CDR3 has 20 residues. Trimming at V came to 3 bases and at J to 0 bases, leaving 15 bases not matched to a gene. CDR1 and CDR2 from the germline V gene are SGHVS and FNYEAQ. The specimen was naive CD8+ T cells sorted from blood. This TCR derives from a man aged 18 to 35 in good health. The rearrangement uses TRBV7-6 and TRBJ1-5; 9 nucleotides match TRBD1. CDR3 sequence: CASSLEDAGQGYYSNQPQHF. The CDR3 nucleotides read TGTGCCAGCAGCTTGGAGGACGCGGGACAGGGCTATTATAGCAATCAGCCCCAGCATTTT.